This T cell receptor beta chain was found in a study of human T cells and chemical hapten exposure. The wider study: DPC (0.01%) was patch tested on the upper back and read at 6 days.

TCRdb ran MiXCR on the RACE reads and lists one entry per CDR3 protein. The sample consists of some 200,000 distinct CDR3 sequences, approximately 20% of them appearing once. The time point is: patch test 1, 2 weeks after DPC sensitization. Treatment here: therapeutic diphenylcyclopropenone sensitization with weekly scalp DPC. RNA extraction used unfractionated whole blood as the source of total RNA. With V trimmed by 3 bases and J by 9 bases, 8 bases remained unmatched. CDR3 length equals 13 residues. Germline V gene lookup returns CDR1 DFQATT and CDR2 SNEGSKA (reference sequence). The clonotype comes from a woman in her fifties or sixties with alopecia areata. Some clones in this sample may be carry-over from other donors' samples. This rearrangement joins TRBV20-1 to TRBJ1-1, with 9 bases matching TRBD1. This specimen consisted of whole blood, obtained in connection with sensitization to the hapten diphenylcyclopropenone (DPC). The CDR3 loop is CSARGTGKLKAFF. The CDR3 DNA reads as TGCAGTGCTAGGGGGACAGGGAAGCTGAAAGCTTTCTTT.